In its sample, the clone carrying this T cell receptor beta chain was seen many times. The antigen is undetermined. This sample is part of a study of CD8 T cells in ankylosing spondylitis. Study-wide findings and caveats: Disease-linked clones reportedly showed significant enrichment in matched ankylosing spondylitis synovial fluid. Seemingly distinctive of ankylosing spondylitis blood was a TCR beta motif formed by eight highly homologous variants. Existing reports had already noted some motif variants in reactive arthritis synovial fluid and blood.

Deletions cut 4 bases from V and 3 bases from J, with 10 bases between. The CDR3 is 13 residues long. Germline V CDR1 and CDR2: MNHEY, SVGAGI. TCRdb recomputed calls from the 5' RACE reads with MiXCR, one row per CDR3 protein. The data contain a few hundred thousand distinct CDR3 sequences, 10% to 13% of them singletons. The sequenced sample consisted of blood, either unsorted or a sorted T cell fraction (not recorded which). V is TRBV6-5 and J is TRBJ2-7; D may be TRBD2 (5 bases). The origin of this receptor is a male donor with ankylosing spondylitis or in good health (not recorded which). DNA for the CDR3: TGTGCCAGCAGTTTGAGAGGGTTCTACGAGCAGTACTTC. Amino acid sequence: CASSLRGFYEQYF.